One and the same sample provided the 22 T cell receptor beta chains below, sequenced in a study of shared clonotypes between healthy human individuals. Using immunoSEQ multiplex PCR, the repertoire was profiled, and TCRdb retains in-frame clones only, with some absent. The sample comprises about 1 million clones, around 75% of which are singletons, and roughly 1.5% rests with the top ten. The sequenced material came from memory CD4+ T cells sorted from blood. The subset denotes: CD45RA-negative fraction. The receptor source for this set is a young man in good health.

The V gene is TRBV6-5, the J gene TRBJ2-7, with no clear D. This CDR3 spans 14 amino acids. The V gene lost 0 bases and the J gene lost 0 bases, with 6 bases spanning the gap. Germline V gene data show CDR1 as MNHEY and CDR2 as SVGAGI. The CDR3 sequence is CASSYSSYSYEQYF. Here the CDR3 DNA reads TGTGCCAGCAGTTACTCAAGTTACTCCTACGAGCAGTACTTC.

The chain combines TRBV5-4 with TRBJ2-1; 10 bases are a match to TRBD2. The CDR3 runs to 16 residues. The germline V gene encodes CDR1 SGHNT and CDR2 YYREEE (reference sequence). V lost 5 bases to trimming and J lost 8 bases; unmatched junction nucleotides: 13. CDR3 loop: CASRRAPGTSADEQFF. DNA of the CDR3: TGTGCCAGCAGACGGGCCCCCGGGACTAGCGCCGATGAGCAGTTCTTC.

The V call is TRBV6-5, the J call TRBJ1-1; a weak D match, TRBD1 (5 bases). Between the trimmed V and J ends, which lost 6 bases and 1 base, there was a span of 15 bases. CDR3 length: 15 amino acids. Germline lookup yields CDR1 MNHEY and CDR2 SVGAGI. DNA of the CDR3: TGTGCCAGCAGCCGTCGACAGAGTGGGAACACTGAAGCTTTCTTT. Its translation is CASSRRQSGNTEAFF.

V usage is TRBV7-2 and J usage is TRBJ2-7, with D maybe TRBD1 (5 bases). V lost 5 bases and J 3 bases, leaving 17 bases between the germline ends. The CDR3 covers 15 residues. Germline V gives CDR1 SGHTA, CDR2 FQGNSA. CDR3 DNA: TGTGCCAGCAGCCGCCAGGGCAGGTCGCACTACGAGCAGTACTTC. It codes for CASSRQGRSHYEQYF.

The rearrangement joins TRBV30 to TRBJ1-2; D may be TRBD1 (5 bases). This CDR3 spans 13 amino acids. Trimming removed 0 bases from V and 5 bases from J, with 10 bases in between. In germline, CDR1 is GTSNPN, CDR2 SVGIG (reference sequence). This CDR3 reads CAWSVRGPYGYTF. CDR3 in DNA: TGTGCCTGGAGTGTACGGGGACCGTATGGCTACACCTTC.

With respect to this clone: The junction shows a germline mismatch at one end, possibly a read error. The chain joins TRBV7-7 to TRBJ2-5; 9 bases map to TRBD2. In germline, CDR1 is SSHAT, CDR2 FNYEAQ (reference sequence). The CDR3 is 15 amino acids. CDR3 protein: CASSLVAGAQETQYF. DNA for the CDR3: TGTGCTAGCAGCTTGGTAGCGGGAGCACAAGAGACCCAGTACTTC.

The chain uses TRBV19 and TRBJ1-5; D may be TRBD1 (5 bases). The length of the CDR3 is 13 residues. The ends were cut back, 4 bases at V and 6 bases at J, with 10 bases in the middle. The germline V gene encodes CDR1 LNHDA and CDR2 SQIVND (reference sequence). The CDR3 reads CASSRGLAQPQHF. The DNA of the CDR3 is TGTGCCAGTAGTAGGGGGTTAGCTCAGCCCCAGCATTTT.

This clone has only a few counts. The gene calls are TRBV4-3 and TRBJ1-6, with a possible D match to TRBD1 (6 bases). V was trimmed by 0 bases and J by 0 bases, leaving 12 bases between them. The CDR3 sequence is 18 residues long. Looked up from germline, CDR1 is LGHNA and CDR2 is YSLEER. Here the CDR3 reads CASSQEVTGSSYNSPLHF. DNA for the CDR3: TGCGCCAGCAGCCAAGAGGTAACAGGGAGCTCCTATAATTCACCCCTCCACTTT.

The table lists this clone with a count of one. Distinct nucleotide sequences in the sample also encode this CDR3. The gene calls are TRBV2 and TRBJ1-2; 7 nucleotides align to TRBD1. The V and J ends lost 5 bases and 2 bases, in that order; junction bases with no gene match: 2. The germline V gene has CDR1 SNHLY and CDR2 FYNNEI. This CDR3 region has 13 residues. Here the CDR3 DNA reads TGTGCCAGCAGTTCGGACAGGAACTATGGCTACACCTTC. This translates into CASSSDRNYGYTF.

This clone has just a few counts. This chain uses TRBV6-6 with TRBJ1-5, with D uncertain. This CDR3 contains 13 residues. Germline values: CDR1 MNHNY, CDR2 SVGAGI (reference sequence). V lost 8 bases and J 1 base, leaving 9 bases between the germline ends. DNA of the CDR3: TGTGCCAGCCTCCGGGAAAGCAATCAGCCCCAGCATTTT. As protein: CASLRESNQPQHF.

The chain combines TRBV29-1 with TRBJ2-7, with a tentative D call TRBD2 (7 bases). The V gene's germline CDR1 is SQVTM and CDR2 ANQGSEA. This CDR3 comprises 14 residues. CDR3 in amino acids: CTTPGGGLPYEQYF. DNA for the CDR3: TGCACCACCCCTGGGGGGGGGCTGCCCTACGAGCAGTACTTC.

V gene TRBV7-8 combines with J gene TRBJ1-4; D is unresolved. V was clipped by 1 base and J by 6 bases, with 6 bases between them. The CDR3 sequence is 13 residues long. Germline values: CDR1 SGHVS, CDR2 FQNEAQ. CDR3 bases: TGTGCCAGCAGCTTAGGAGCCCATGAAAAACTGTTTTTT. As protein: CASSLGAHEKLFF.

The chain links TRBV27 to TRBJ2-7; D may be TRBD1 or TRBD2 (5 bases each). CDR1 and CDR2 (germline): MNHEY, SMNVEV (reference sequence). Between the trimmed V and J ends, which lost 6 bases and 0 bases, there was a span of 12 bases. This CDR3 is built from 14 residues. The CDR3 DNA reads as TGTGCCAGCAGAGGGACGGTTAACTCCTACGAGCAGTACTTC. Amino acids: CASRGTVNSYEQYF.

V gene TRBV7-3 combines with J gene TRBJ1-1, with 7 bases matching TRBD1. The trim removed 5 bases at V and 5 bases at J, leaving 5 bases unmatched. Germline-derived CDR1 and CDR2 are SGHTA and FQGTGA. This CDR3 comprises 13 residues. CDR3 protein: CASSNYRGTEAFF. CDR3 DNA: TGTGCCAGCAGCAACTACAGGGGAACTGAAGCTTTCTTT.

The chain combines TRBV19 with TRBJ2-2, with D maybe TRBD1 (7 bases). V gave up 4 bases and J gave up 1 base, with 10 bases separating them. There are 15 residues in the CDR3. CDR1 and CDR2 (germline): LNHDA, SQIVND (reference sequence). The CDR3 nucleotides read TGTGCCAGTAGTACTCAGGGGGGGAACACCGGGGAGCTGTTTTTT. Protein product: CASSTQGGNTGELFF.

The rearrangement links TRBV7-2 to TRBJ2-3, with no clear D. The V and J ends lost 7 bases and 3 bases respectively, with 8 bases between them. Germline V gives CDR1 SGHTA, CDR2 FQGNSA. The CDR3 length is 12 residues. The CDR3 spells CASKFETDTQYF. The CDR3, as DNA: TGTGCCAGCAAATTCGAAACAGATACGCAGTATTTT. The full variable domain, in which reference TRBV7-2 and TRBJ2-3 provide the parts outside the CDR3, is GAGVSQSPSNKVTEKGKDVELRCDPISGHTALYWYRQSLGQGLEFLIYFQGNSAPDKSGLPSDRFSAERTGGSVSTLTIQRTQQEDSAVYLCASKFETDTQYFGPGTRLTVL.

This rearrangement joins TRBV9 to TRBJ2-7, with D maybe TRBD1 (6 bases). Germline CDR1 is SGDLS and CDR2 is YYNGEE. CDR3 length: 14 amino acids. V gave up 4 bases and J gave up 5 bases, with 16 bases separating them. CDR3 coding DNA: TGTGCCAGCAGCAATCGACAGGTCACCAACGAGCAGTACTTC. Translating gives CASSNRQVTNEQYF.

This CDR3 reads CASRAIGGEKLFF. DNA of the CDR3: TGTGCCAGTAGGGCAATCGGAGGGGAAAAACTGTTTTTT. The V and J genes are TRBV19 and TRBJ1-4; no clear D gene. Trimming took off 6 bases at V and 8 bases at J, with 13 bases between the two ends. The CDR3 runs 13 residues. Germline V CDR1 and CDR2: LNHDA, SQIVND (reference sequence). The variable domain in full, completed from reference TRBV19 and TRBJ1-4, reads DGGITQSPKYLFRKEGQNVTLSCEQNLNHDAMYWYRQDPGQGLRLIYYSQIVNDFQKGDIAEGYSVSREKKESFPLTVTSAQKNPTAFYLCASRAIGGEKLFFGSGTQLSVL.

The chain carries TRBV6-5 and TRBJ1-2, with D tentatively TRBD1 (6 bases). From germline, CDR1 is MNHEY and CDR2 SVGAGI. The CDR3 runs 14 residues. V was clipped by 2 bases and J by 4 bases, with 11 bases between them. CDR3 region: CASSYTTGGYGYTF. CDR3 DNA sequence: TGTGCCAGCAGTTACACGACAGGAGGCTATGGCTACACCTTC.

V and J are TRBV6-6 and TRBJ1-5, with D perhaps TRBD1 (5 bases). V lost 7 bases and J lost 7, with 20 bases in between. Germline CDR1 reads MNHNY; CDR2 reads SVGAGI (reference sequence). The CDR3 extends over 15 amino acids. The CDR3 spells CASMPSGDGSQPQHF. DNA of the CDR3: TGTGCCAGCATGCCGTCGGGGGATGGAAGCCAGCCCCAGCATTTT.

This chain links TRBV19 with TRBJ1-3; weak D call: TRBD1 (5 bases). With 6 bases removed from V and 0 bases from J, the gap between germline ends came to 15 bases. Germline V CDR1 and CDR2: LNHDA, SQIVND (reference sequence). The CDR3 sequence is 16 residues long. DNA for the CDR3: TGTGCCAGTAGACCTCGGGACGGAGGCTCTGGAAACACCATATATTTT. It codes for CASRPRDGGSGNTIYF.

On this clone itself: The junction and the germline gene differ at one end; a read error may be behind it. The chain uses TRBV4-1 and TRBJ2-6; possible D gene TRBD2, 6 bases. The CDR3 sequence is 17 residues long. The germline V gene encodes CDR1 MGHRA and CDR2 YSYEKL. The CDR3 is CASSQDALVGGANVLAF. The CDR3 DNA sequence: TGCGCCAGCAGCCAAGATGCCCTAGTCGGCGGGGCCAACGTCCTGGCTTTC.